The sequence of this TCR beta chain was determined in a study of blood T cell repertoires in COVID-19. Trimming pared 2 bases from V and 1 base from J, leaving 12 bases between. The CDR3 runs 16 residues. Germline-derived CDR1 and CDR2 are MNHNS and SASEGT. Sequencing used immunoSEQ multiplex PCR; TCRdb keeps in-frame clones, though not all of them. The sample holds roughly 350,000 clones; around 90% are singletons and the top ten take around 3.5%. This TCR derives from a woman aged 18 to 35 who had recovered from COVID-19. The source material was peripheral blood. This sequence joins TRBV6-1 and TRBJ2-1; no clear D. For the CDR3, the DNA is TGTGCCAGCAGTGAATCCACAGAAGTATCCTACAATGAGCAGTTCTTC. Its translation is CASSESTEVSYNEQFF.